This passage covers 15 T cell receptor beta chains from one sample sequenced in a study of human T cells and chemical hapten exposure. TCRdb reprocessed the RACE reads via MiXCR and lists one record per CDR3 protein. The repertoire holds approximately 100,000 distinct CDR3 sequences, with more than 9.5% as singletons. Stated time point: patch test 1, 2 weeks after DPC sensitization. Regarding treatment: therapeutic diphenylcyclopropenone sensitization with weekly scalp DPC. This material consisted of whole blood, taken in connection with sensitization to the hapten diphenylcyclopropenone (DPC). The receptors shown here come from a woman aged 40 to 49 with alopecia areata. Some clones in this sample may be carry-over from other donors' samples.

By sample share, this clonotype is medium-sized. This sequence joins TRBV9 and TRBJ2-1; D is perhaps TRBD1 or TRBD2 (6 bases each). Per the germline V gene, CDR1 is SGDLS and CDR2 is YYNGEE. Trimming cost V 0 bases and J 1 base, with 11 bases left between them. The CDR3 is 16 residues long. The CDR3 reads CASSVAGAGSYNEQFF. As DNA, the CDR3 is TGTGCCAGCAGCGTAGCGGGGGCGGGGTCCTACAATGAGCAGTTCTTC. Full variable domain (outside the CDR3, taken from reference TRBV9 and TRBJ2-1): DSGVTQTPKHLITATGQRVTLRCSPRSGDLSVYWYQQSLDQGLQFLIQYYNGEERAKGNILERFSAQQFPDLHSELNLSSLELGDSALYFCASSVAGAGSYNEQFFGPGTRLTVL.

This clonotype came up a few times. V is TRBV2 and J is TRBJ2-2; D call uncertain. With 6 bases removed from V and 0 bases from J, the gap between germline ends came to 2 bases. This CDR3 has 12 amino acids. The V gene's germline CDR1 is SNHLY and CDR2 FYNNEI. CDR3 coding DNA: TGTGCCAGCAGCGCGAACACCGGGGAGCTGTTTTTT. Translation gives CASSANTGELFF.

V and J are TRBV28 and TRBJ2-1; 13 nucleotides agree with TRBD2. CDR1 MDHEN and CDR2 SYDVKM come from the germline V gene. Trimming cost V 1 base and J 3 bases; bases outside gene matches: 6. The CDR3 covers 18 residues. In DNA, the CDR3 is TGTGCCAGCAGTTTATCGGGACTAGCGGGAAGTGGCTACAATGAGCAGTTCTTC. It specifies CASSLSGLAGSGYNEQFF.

A single count supports this clonotype. The genes are TRBV7-2 and TRBJ1-1; possible D gene TRBD1, 5 bases. The V and J ends lost 4 bases and 4 bases respectively, with 16 bases between them. CDR1 is SGHTA, CDR2 FQGNSA, per germline. The CDR3 has 15 amino acids. This CDR3 is CASSSKSGKATEAFF. The CDR3 nucleotides read TGTGCCAGCAGCTCGAAATCAGGGAAGGCCACTGAAGCTTTCTTT.

The rearrangement uses TRBV20-1 and TRBJ1-5; D gene unclear. The CDR3 has 17 residues. The V gene lost 3 bases and the J gene lost 2 bases, with 20 bases spanning the gap. Looked up from germline, CDR1 is DFQATT and CDR2 is SNEGSKA (reference sequence). The DNA of the CDR3 is TGCAGTGCTAGCCCTATCGGACGGGGAAGGGGCAATCAGCCCCAGCATTTT. This codes for CSASPIGRGRGNQPQHF.

This chain connects TRBV4-3 to TRBJ1-1; 8 bases map to TRBD1. There are 16 residues in the CDR3. Germline CDR1 is LGHNA and CDR2 is YSLEER. V lost 5 bases to trimming and J lost 4 bases; unmatched junction nucleotides: 12. The CDR3 reads CASSSSWQGALTEAFF. The CDR3, as DNA: TGCGCCAGCAGCTCAAGCTGGCAGGGGGCTCTCACTGAAGCTTTCTTT.

V is TRBV19 and J is TRBJ1-2; D unresolved. Trimming removed 7 bases at V and 7 bases at J, with 22 bases between. The germline V gene has CDR1 LNHDA and CDR2 SQIVND (reference sequence). The CDR3 contains 15 residues. The CDR3 DNA sequence: TGTGCCAGTACCAATTCCGGGATGTCGAGGAGTGGCTACACCTTC. Protein: CASTNSGMSRSGYTF.

In its sample, this clonotype was seen many times. The rearrangement joins TRBV2 to TRBJ1-6; D uncertain. Germline V gene lookup returns CDR1 SNHLY and CDR2 FYNNEI. CDR3 size: 16 residues. V was pared by 4 bases and J by 5 bases, with 15 bases between. This chain's CDR3 is CASSAWTAYNNSPLHF. DNA of the CDR3: TGTGCCAGCAGTGCATGGACGGCTTACAATAATTCACCCCTCCACTTT.

This clonotype was picked up a small number of times. The genes are TRBV20-1 and TRBJ1-6, with TRBD1 matching over 10 bases. The CDR3 is 16 residues long. V dropped 0 bases and J dropped 10; count of bases not matched to a gene: 9. Germline CDR1 is DFQATT and CDR2 is SNEGSKA (reference sequence). The CDR3 reads CSARDNRQGAGSPLHF. As DNA, the CDR3 is TGCAGTGCTAGAGATAACCGACAGGGGGCCGGATCACCCCTCCACTTT.

There are a few counts of this clonotype. The CDR3, as DNA: TGTGCCAGCAGCTTAGGGACATCCGAAGCTTTCTTT. As protein: CASSLGTSEAFF. The chain employs TRBV7-9 and TRBJ1-1, with a possible D match to TRBD1 (5 bases). The germline gives CDR1 SEHNR, CDR2 FQNEAQ (reference sequence). The CDR3 consists of 12 residues. V dropped 1 base and J dropped 8 bases, with 8 bases sitting between them.

This clonotype was detected ten times or more. This chain joins TRBV4-3 and TRBJ2-3, with unresolved D. Germline V gene lookup returns CDR1 LGHNA and CDR2 YSLEER. The CDR3 has 14 amino acids. Trimming took off 0 bases at V and 3 bases at J, with 7 bases between the two ends. The chain's CDR3 is CASSQEPGTDTQYF. The CDR3 DNA is TGCGCCAGCAGCCAAGAACCCGGGACAGATACGCAGTATTTT.

The table lists this clonotype with a count of one. Since a much larger clone is just one base distant, this may be a read error. V usage is TRBV12-3 or TRBV12-4 and J usage is TRBJ2-3; D is undetermined. The CDR3 totals 15 residues. The V end lost 0 bases, the J end lost 2 bases, and 9 bases lay between the germline ends. This chain's CDR3 is CASSLAPPDTDTQYF. In nucleotides, the CDR3 is TGTGCCAGCAGTTTAGCCCCGCCTGACACAGATACGCAGTATTTT.

This chain joins TRBV9 and TRBJ2-3; D unclear. Germline V CDR1 and CDR2: SGDLS, YYNGEE. CDR3 length equals 12 residues. V dropped 3 bases and J dropped 6 bases, with 8 bases sitting between them. This CDR3 is CASSESFDTQYF. CDR3 bases: TGTGCCAGCAGCGAGAGCTTTGATACGCAGTATTTT.

This clonotype was detected only a few times. This chain uses TRBV18 with TRBJ1-5; 7 nucleotides align to TRBD1. V was pared by 6 bases and J by 4 bases, with 9 bases of the junction left unmatched. This CDR3 is built from 15 residues. Per germline, CDR1 KGHSH and CDR2 LQKENI. Here the CDR3 DNA reads TGTGCCAGCTCGCCTACAGGGGCCGAAAATCAGCCCCAGCATTTT. Translation: CASSPTGAENQPQHF.

This clonotype was observed a few times. This chain links TRBV6-2 or TRBV6-3 with TRBJ1-5; 8 nucleotides align to TRBD1. CDR1 is MNHEY and CDR2 is SVGEGT in the germline V gene. The CDR3 totals 15 residues. V shed 7 bases, J shed 4 bases, and the junction held 9 bases outside the gene matches. CDR3 loop: CASKVRTGSNQPQHF. CDR3 in DNA: TGTGCCAGCAAGGTCCGGACAGGGAGTAATCAGCCCCAGCATTTT.